Presented here are 21 T cell receptor beta chains from one specimen sequenced in a study of Ad26.COV2.S vaccination and SARS-CoV-2 variants. The repertoire was sequenced with immunoSEQ multiplex PCR; TCRdb's copy has only in-frame clones and lacks some. The sample records about 390,000 clones, 70% to 90% being singletons. Treatment here: some 20 received Ad26.COV2.S at low or high dose, single or two shots; about 5 received placebo; per-sample allocation not given. The samples date from day 63 after the first vaccine or placebo injection. The source was peripheral blood, collected in a trial of Ad26.COV2.S vaccine versus placebo. These receptors came from a person between 18 and 59 years old who received the Ad26.COV2.S COVID-19 vaccine or a placebo.

V is TRBV18 and J is TRBJ1-4; D may be TRBD1 (6 bases). The CDR3 extends over 14 amino acids. Germline values: CDR1 KGHSH, CDR2 LQKENI. Trimming pared 6 bases from V and 4 bases from J, leaving 12 bases between. For the CDR3, the DNA is TGTGCCAGCTCTCAGGACAGTCTTAATGAAAAACTGTTTTTT. This encodes CASSQDSLNEKLFF.

The chain recombines TRBV30 with TRBJ1-2; D possibly corresponds to TRBD1 (5 bases). V lost 8 bases, J lost 1 base, and 11 bases lay in between. From germline, CDR1 is GTSNPN and CDR2 SVGIG (reference sequence). CDR3 length equals 12 residues. The CDR3 coding sequence is TGTGCCCTGGGGGGGGATAACTATGGCTACACCTTC. This gives the protein CALGGDNYGYTF.

The V and J genes are TRBV4-1 and TRBJ1-4; 7 bases fit TRBD1. J lost 6 bases, V lost 2 bases, and 18 bases had no gene match. Germline-derived CDR1 and CDR2 are MGHRA and YSYEKL. CDR3 size: 19 residues. CDR3 nucleotide sequence: TGCGCCAGCAGCCAAACATCAAGGGGGCGGAGGCATTTCCATGAAAAACTGTTTTTT. The encoded protein is CASSQTSRGRRHFHEKLFF.

The chain's CDR3 is CASSYSGVRVVSTEAFF. The DNA for the CDR3 is TGCGCCAGCAGCTACTCCGGGGTCAGGGTAGTGAGCACTGAAGCTTTCTTT. The rearrangement links TRBV5-1 to TRBJ1-1; D is possibly TRBD1 (5 bases). Germline loops: CDR1 SGHRS, CDR2 YFSETQ. The germline V and J ends were trimmed by 3 bases and 4 bases, with 22 bases remaining between them. This CDR3 is built from 17 residues.

This chain connects TRBV27 to TRBJ1-2; D uncertain. Germline V gene lookup returns CDR1 MNHEY and CDR2 SMNVEV (reference sequence). V gave up 6 bases and J gave up 2 bases, with 16 bases separating them. This CDR3 contains 15 residues. The chain's CDR3 is CASSPSPVENYGYTF. The CDR3 coding sequence is TGTGCCAGCAGCCCGTCACCGGTGGAAAACTATGGCTACACCTTC.

Comments on this clone: Other DNA sequences from this sample encode an identical CDR3 as well. V is TRBV7-2 and J is TRBJ1-2, with D uncertain. Germline-derived CDR1 and CDR2 are SGHTA and FQGNSA. Between the trimmed V and J ends, which lost 1 base and 0 bases, there was a span of 9 bases. CDR3 size: 15 residues. The CDR3 region has the DNA TGTGCCAGCAGCTTAGAGCAGGAGACTAACTATGGCTACACCTTC. The encoded protein is CASSLEQETNYGYTF.

The rearrangement links TRBV29-1 to TRBJ1-2; weak D call: TRBD1 (6 bases). The germline gives CDR1 SQVTM, CDR2 ANQGSEA. The CDR3 sequence is 12 residues long. Trimming stripped 8 bases from V and 14 bases from J, with 24 bases between. The CDR3 is CSLGPGQGLQTF. The CDR3 coding sequence is TGCAGCCTGGGGCCGGGACAAGGACTCCAGACCTTC.

The V and J genes are TRBV10-3 and TRBJ2-3, with TRBD1 as a possible D gene (5 bases). The V gene's germline CDR1 is ENHRY and CDR2 SYGVKD. The length of the CDR3 is 15 residues. V lost 2 bases and J 1 base, leaving 10 bases between the germline ends. The CDR3 DNA sequence: TGTGCCATCAGTGAGAGCACAGGACGCACAGATACGCAGTATTTT. Protein sequence: CAISESTGRTDTQYF.

Concerning this clone: The same CDR3 arises from other DNA sequences in this sample as well. This chain joins TRBV19 and TRBJ2-7, with D possibly being TRBD2 (5 bases). The CDR3 totals 15 residues. V lost 3 bases, J lost 2 bases, and 14 bases lay in between. Germline loops: CDR1 LNHDA, CDR2 SQIVND (reference sequence). The CDR3 loop reads CASSIEGLPPYEQYF. The CDR3 bases are TGTGCCAGTAGTATCGAGGGCCTCCCCCCCTACGAGCAGTACTTC.

The chain recombines TRBV14 with TRBJ1-2; tentative D call: TRBD1 (5 bases). The germline V and J ends were trimmed by 4 bases and 0 bases, with 9 bases remaining between them. Germline CDR1 and CDR2: SGHDN and FVKESK. There are 14 residues in the CDR3. The CDR3 is CASSRAGTNYGYTF. DNA for the CDR3: TGTGCCAGCAGCCGGGCAGGGACTAACTATGGCTACACCTTC.

The chain joins TRBV7-9 to TRBJ1-2; TRBD1 matches 12 bases. The V gene end was trimmed by 5 bases and the J gene end by 3 bases; junction bases not matched to a gene: 7. The germline V gene encodes CDR1 SEHNR and CDR2 FQNEAQ (reference sequence). This CDR3 is built from 16 residues. CDR3 DNA: TGTGCCAGCAGCCCGTCGGGACAGGGGGCCTACTATGGCTACACCTTC. Translating gives CASSPSGQGAYYGYTF.

V gene TRBV4-1 combines with J gene TRBJ2-7; D possibly matches TRBD1 or TRBD2 (6 bases each). CDR3 length: 14 residues. The V gene lost 3 bases and the J gene lost 4 bases, with 13 bases spanning the gap. Germline CDR1 reads MGHRA; CDR2 reads YSYEKL. DNA of the CDR3: TGCGCCAGCAGCCACTTTGGGGGGCGATACGAGCAGTACTTC. Translated: CASSHFGGRYEQYF.

The V call is TRBV27, the J call TRBJ1-6, with no clear D. The germline V gene has CDR1 MNHEY and CDR2 SMNVEV (reference sequence). The CDR3 contains 15 residues. V lost 5 bases, J lost 9 bases, and 17 bases lay in between. The CDR3 spells CASSPRGHPGSPLHF. CDR3 sequence (DNA): TGTGCCAGCAGTCCTAGAGGGCACCCGGGTTCACCCCTCCACTTT.

There are a few counts of this clone. The V gene is TRBV11-1, the J gene TRBJ1-2; 8 bases align to TRBD1. V lost 0 bases and J lost 2; bases outside the gene matches: 2. The CDR3 covers 15 residues. CDR1 and CDR2 from the germline V gene are SGHAT and FQDESV (reference sequence). The CDR3 DNA is TGTGCCAGCAGCTTAGCCAGGACAGGGAACTATGGCTACACCTTC. Amino acids: CASSLARTGNYGYTF.

As concerns this clone: A read error may account for a junction end that differs from germline. The chain combines TRBV7-7 with TRBJ2-5; D not certain. From germline, CDR1 is SSHAT and CDR2 FNYEAQ (reference sequence). The length of the CDR3 is 13 residues. CDR3 sequence: CASSFYTGETQYF. The CDR3 nucleotides read TGTGCTAGCAGCTTCTATACCGGAGAGACCCAGTACTTC. The full variable domain, rest sourced from reference TRBV7-7 and TRBJ2-5, is GAGVSQSPRYKVTKRGQDVTLRCDPISSHATLYWYQQALGQGPEFLTYFNYEAQPDKSGLPSDRFSAERPEGSISTLTIQRTEQRDSAMYRCASSFYTGETQYFGPGTRLLVL.

V gene TRBV7-9 combines with J gene TRBJ2-2, with TRBD2 matching over 10 bases. Germline V gene sequence: CDR1 SEHNR, CDR2 FQNEAQ (reference sequence). CDR3 length: 16 amino acids. V gave up 6 bases and J gave up 2 bases; unmatched junction bases: 6. The CDR3 reads CASRSSGGANTGELFF. CDR3 nucleotides: TGTGCCAGCAGATCCAGCGGGGGGGCAAACACCGGGGAGCTGTTTTTT. The variable domain in full, completed from reference TRBV7-9 and TRBJ2-2, reads DTGVSQNPRHKITKRGQNVTFRCDPISEHNRLYWYRQTLGQGPEFLTYFQNEAQLEKSRLLSDRFSAERPKGSFSTLEIQRTEQGDSAMYLCASRSSGGANTGELFFGEGSRLTVL.

The chain has TRBV6-5 and TRBJ1-3, with unresolved D. V lost 10 bases to trimming and J lost 9 bases, with 22 bases between them. Germline CDR1 MNHEY, CDR2 SVGAGI. This CDR3 has 14 amino acids. As DNA, the CDR3 is TGTGCCACCGGGGTGGAACGGAGTGGTTTCACCATATATTTT. Amino acids: CATGVERSGFTIYF.

The chain couples TRBV14 to TRBJ1-2, with TRBD1 matching 8 bases. Germline V lookup: CDR1 SGHDN, CDR2 FVKESK. This CDR3 region has 14 residues. Trimming removed 4 bases from V and 4 bases from J; junction bases left unmatched: 5. The CDR3 spells CASSRSTGAYGYTF. For the CDR3, the DNA is TGTGCCAGCAGCCGGTCGACAGGGGCCTATGGCTACACCTTC.

This rearrangement joins TRBV6-4 to TRBJ1-1, with D unclear. Looked up from germline, CDR1 is MRHNA and CDR2 is SNTAGT. The CDR3 loop spans 13 amino acids. V lost 6 bases and J 6 bases, leaving 14 bases between the germline ends. CDR3 amino acids: CASSPSSGSEAFF. The CDR3 DNA sequence: TGTGCCAGCAGCCCGTCATCGGGCTCTGAAGCTTTCTTT.

This sequence joins TRBV10-3 and TRBJ2-7; maybe TRBD1 (6 bases). In germline, CDR1 is ENHRY, CDR2 SYGVKD. The V and J ends lost 5 bases and 2 bases respectively, with 13 bases between them. CDR3 length: 14 residues. The CDR3 region has the DNA TGTGCCATCAGTTTTGGGGGCCAAGCCTACGAGCAGTACTTC. Translating gives CAISFGGQAYEQYF.

The chain employs TRBV4-3 and TRBJ1-1; TRBD1 might be the D (6 bases). Germline loops: CDR1 LGHNA, CDR2 YSLEER. The V end lost 0 bases, the J end lost 5 bases, and 10 bases lay between the germline ends. The CDR3 runs to 14 residues. In nucleotides, the CDR3 is TGCGCCAGCAGCCAAGAACAGGGAAGGACTGAAGCTTTCTTT. It codes for CASSQEQGRTEAFF.